One and the same sample provided the 3 T cell receptor beta chains below, sequenced in a study of shared clonotypes between healthy human individuals. Assay: immunoSEQ multiplex PCR; the TCRdb copy retains only in-frame clones and omits some. The sample contains 2.3 million or so clones, more than 85% of which appear only once. Sequenced material: naive CD4+ T cells from PBMCs. Noted subset: CD45RA+ positively selected. The source is a man between 18 and 35 years old in good health. Some clones in this sample may be carry-over from other donors' samples.

The J gene is TRBJ1-2, the V gene TRBV12-5; D not resolved. CDR1 LGHNT and CDR2 FRNRAP come from the germline V gene. V lost 3 bases, J lost 6 bases, and 17 bases lay in between. The CDR3 length is 15 residues. In nucleotides, the CDR3 is TGTGCTAGTGGTTTAGGGCCCCCCGCGGAGCATGGCTACACCTTC. Encoded protein: CASGLGPPAEHGYTF.

The chain carries TRBV6-5 and TRBJ2-2, with 8 bases lining up with TRBD1. This CDR3 spans 16 amino acids. Germline values: CDR1 MNHEY, CDR2 SVGAGI. The junction had 3 bases not matched to a gene; V was cut back by 2 bases and J by 1 base. The CDR3, as DNA: TGTGCCAGCAGTTACCCAGGGGGCATGAACACCGGGGAGCTGTTTTTT. It yields the protein CASSYPGGMNTGELFF.

The rearrangement uses TRBV7-9 and TRBJ2-1; 9 nucleotides line up with TRBD2. The V segment lost 0 bases and the J segment 0 bases; nucleotides outside the gene matches: 6. Germline V gene data show CDR1 as SEHNR and CDR2 as FQNEAQ (reference sequence). The CDR3 covers 18 residues. CDR3 in amino acids: CASSLAASGVDSYNEQFF. CDR3 nucleotide sequence: TGTGCCAGCAGCTTAGCTGCTAGCGGGGTAGACTCCTACAATGAGCAGTTCTTC.